One and the same sample provided the 3 T cell receptor beta chains below, sequenced in a study of T cell repertoires in cytomegalovirus infection. TCRdb independently ran MiXCR on the reads; one entry per CDR3 protein. The sample lists about 490,000 distinct CDR3 sequences, approximately 26% occurring once. Sequencing used PBMCs. Source of these receptors: a human donor in good health (CMV status not recorded). Some clones in this sample may be carry-over from other donors' samples.

This clonotype was counted a few times. V is TRBV6-2 or TRBV6-3 and J is TRBJ2-3; 13 nucleotides line up with TRBD2. The CDR3 has 12 amino acids. V gave up 4 bases and J gave up 14 bases; unmatched junction bases: 3. Germline V gives CDR1 MNHEY, CDR2 SVGEGT. Here the CDR3 DNA reads TGTGCCAGCAGTTTCGGACTAGCGGGAGTGTATTTT. Amino acids: CASSFGLAGVYF.

CDR3: CAWNRLGVWEAFF. Here the CDR3 DNA reads TGTGCCTGGAATCGGCTGGGAGTGTGGGAAGCTTTCTTT. The chain is built from TRBV30 and TRBJ1-1; the D is unclear. Germline lookup yields CDR1 GTSNPN and CDR2 SVGIG (reference sequence). The V gene lost 4 bases and the J gene lost 8 bases, with 17 bases spanning the gap. The length of the CDR3 is 13 residues.

J is TRBJ2-1 and V is TRBV5-1; perhaps D is TRBD1 or TRBD2 (5 bases each). Germline assignment: CDR1 SGHRS and CDR2 YFSETQ. The CDR3 runs 16 residues. V shed 4 bases and J shed 5 bases, with 19 bases lying between them. The CDR3 here is CASSPYRGPGDNEQFF. CDR3 in DNA: TGCGCCAGCAGCCCCTACCGGGGCCCAGGCGACAATGAGCAGTTCTTC.